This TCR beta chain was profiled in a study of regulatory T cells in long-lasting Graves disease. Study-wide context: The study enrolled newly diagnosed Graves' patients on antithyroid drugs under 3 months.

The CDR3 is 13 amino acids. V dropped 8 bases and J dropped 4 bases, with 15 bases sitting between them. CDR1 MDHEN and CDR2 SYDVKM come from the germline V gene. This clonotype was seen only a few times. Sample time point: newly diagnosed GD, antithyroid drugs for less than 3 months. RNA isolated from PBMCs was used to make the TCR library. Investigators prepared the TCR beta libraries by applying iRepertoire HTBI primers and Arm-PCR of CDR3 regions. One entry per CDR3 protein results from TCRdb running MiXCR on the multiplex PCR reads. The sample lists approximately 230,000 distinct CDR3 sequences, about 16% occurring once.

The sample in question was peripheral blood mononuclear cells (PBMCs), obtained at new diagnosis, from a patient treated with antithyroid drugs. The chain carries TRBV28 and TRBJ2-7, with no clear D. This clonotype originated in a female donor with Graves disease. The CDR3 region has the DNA TGTGCCAGCCCCCGAGAAGGGCCGTACGAGCAGTACTTC. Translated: CASPREGPYEQYF. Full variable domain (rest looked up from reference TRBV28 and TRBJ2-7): DVKVTQSSRYLVKRTGEKVFLECVQDMDHENMFWYRQDPGLGLRLIYFSYDVKMKEKGDIPEGYSVSREKKERFSLILESASTNQTSMYLCASPREGPYEQYFGPGTRLTVT.